A single sample is the source of the 18 T cell receptor beta chains below, sequenced in a study of PD-L1 blockade in urothelial cancer. Assay used: immunoSEQ multiplex PCR; TCRdb lists only in-frame clones, some missing. In the table there are over 45,000 clones, about 90% of which are singletons. Sample: PBMCs, taken around atezolizumab (anti-PD-L1) treatment. These receptors all come from a man aged 55 to 70 with urothelial cancer.

This chain connects TRBV9 to TRBJ1-2; D remains unclear. CDR1 and CDR2 (germline): SGDLS, YYNGEE. This CDR3 is 14 amino acids long. V was pared by 0 bases and J by 8 bases, with 14 bases between. The CDR3, as DNA: TGTGCCAGCAGCGTAGCCAACTGGGCCGACGGCTACACCTTC. Encoded protein: CASSVANWADGYTF.

The chain uses TRBV2 and TRBJ1-1; TRBD1 matches 8 bases. Germline V gene data show CDR1 as SNHLY and CDR2 as FYNNEI. V was pared by 6 bases and J by 10 bases, with 10 bases of the junction left unmatched. This CDR3 has 13 residues. The CDR3 sequence: CASSQGTGRGAFF. CDR3 DNA sequence: TGTGCCAGCAGCCAGGGGACAGGCCGTGGAGCTTTCTTT.

CDR3 in DNA: TGTGCCAGCAGCTTAGACAGGAACACTGAAGCTTTCTTT. Translated, it gives CASSLDRNTEAFF. The chain uses TRBV11-3 and TRBJ1-1; D remains unclear. Trimming took 0 bases from V and 1 from J, leaving 3 bases between them. The CDR3 is 13 amino acids. Germline loops: CDR1 SGHNT, CDR2 YENEEA.

The J gene is TRBJ2-5, the V gene TRBV7-2; perhaps TRBD2 as D (7 bases). V was cut by 4 bases and J by 3 bases, with 12 bases left in between. The CDR3 runs to 14 residues. Germline CDR1 reads SGHTA; CDR2 reads FQGNSA. In DNA form, the CDR3 reads TGTGCCAGCAGCTACCGGGGGGCGGAAGAGACCCAGTACTTC. It is translated as CASSYRGAEETQYF.

This clone appeared once. The chain has TRBV7-6 and TRBJ2-5; 8 bases align to TRBD2. Per the germline V gene, CDR1 is SGHVS and CDR2 is FNYEAQ. V was clipped by 1 base and J by 9 bases; unmatched bases: 10. This CDR3 comprises 15 residues. This CDR3 reads CASSLDGGAEGAQYF. The CDR3 DNA reads TGTGCCAGCAGCTTAGACGGGGGGGCCGAGGGGGCCCAGTACTTC.

CDR3 in DNA: TGTGCCAGCAGTGCCTCGGGGGTTCCTGAAGCTTTCTTT. Its protein product is CASSASGVPEAFF. The gene calls are TRBV6-6 and TRBJ1-1; weak D call: TRBD1 (5 bases). This CDR3 comprises 13 residues. V shed 5 bases and J shed 6 bases, with 13 bases lying between them. The germline V gene encodes CDR1 MNHNY and CDR2 SVGAGI (reference sequence).

DNA of the CDR3: TGTGCCAGCAGTTACACAACGACAGGGCTACCCTACGAGCAGTACTTC. It codes for CASSYTTTGLPYEQYF. The gene calls are TRBV6-5 and TRBJ2-7, with 7 bases aligning to TRBD1. There are 16 residues in the CDR3. The V and J ends lost 2 bases and 2 bases, in that order; junction bases with no gene match: 9. CDR1 MNHEY and CDR2 SVGAGI come from the germline V gene.

This rearrangement joins TRBV9 to TRBJ2-3; 9 nucleotides match TRBD2. V was pared by 4 bases and J by 4 bases, with 7 bases of the junction left unmatched. The CDR3 is 15 residues long. Germline loops: CDR1 SGDLS, CDR2 YYNGEE. The CDR3 protein is CASSNGTSRADTQYF. The CDR3 bases are TGTGCCAGCAGCAACGGGACTAGCAGGGCAGATACGCAGTATTTT.

The chain joins TRBV5-1 to TRBJ2-3; 9 nucleotides agree with TRBD2. The germline V gene encodes CDR1 SGHRS and CDR2 YFSETQ. This CDR3 has 18 residues. The junction had 15 bases not matched to a gene; V was cut back by 3 bases and J by 4 bases. The CDR3 is CASSSPRGGGAEADTQYF. DNA for the CDR3: TGCGCCAGCAGCTCCCCGAGGGGCGGGGGGGCTGAGGCAGATACGCAGTATTTT.

The chain uses TRBV5-6 and TRBJ2-7, with 11 bases fitting TRBD1. The J segment lost 3 bases and the V segment lost 4 bases, leaving 6 bases of the junction unmatched. The CDR3 loop spans 15 amino acids. Germline V gene sequence: CDR1 SGHDT, CDR2 YYEEEE. CDR3 residues: CASSTGTGGLYEQYF. In nucleotides, the CDR3 is TGTGCCAGCAGCACCGGGACAGGGGGTCTCTACGAGCAGTACTTC. Based on the CDR3 plus reference TRBV5-6 and TRBJ2-7, the full variable domain is DAGVTQSPTHLIKTRGQQVTLRCSPKSGHDTVSWYQQALGQGPQFIFQYYEEEERQRGNFPDRFSGHQFPNYSSELNVNALLLGDSALYLCASSTGTGGLYEQYFGPGTRLTVT.

This clone was picked up one time. The chain joins TRBV6-6 to TRBJ1-2; D is undetermined. The germline V and J ends were trimmed by 0 bases and 6 bases, with 14 bases remaining between them. Germline CDR1 and CDR2: MNHNY and SVGAGI (reference sequence). The CDR3 length is 15 residues. CDR3 bases: TGTGCCAGCAGTTACTCAGAGGGTAGGAGGAATGGCTACACCTTC. It translates to CASSYSEGRRNGYTF.

The chain recombines TRBV15 with TRBJ1-4; 8 nucleotides agree with TRBD1. The CDR3 has 17 residues. Germline assignment: CDR1 LNHNV and CDR2 YYDKDF (reference sequence). V gave up 0 bases and J gave up 5 bases; unmatched junction bases: 8. The CDR3 sequence: CATSRDFAGQGNEKLFF. In DNA, the CDR3 is TGTGCCACCAGCAGAGATTTTGCCGGACAGGGAAATGAAAAACTGTTTTTT.

The rearrangement uses TRBV7-2 and TRBJ1-1; 8 bases match TRBD1. The CDR3 consists of 15 residues. The V segment lost 5 bases and the J segment 6 bases; nucleotides outside the gene matches: 11. Per germline, CDR1 SGHTA and CDR2 FQGNSA. The CDR3 is CASSVRTGRYPEAFF. The CDR3 nucleotides read TGTGCCAGCAGCGTTAGGACAGGGCGTTACCCTGAAGCTTTCTTT.

This rearrangement joins TRBV6-6 to TRBJ2-7; 9 positions match TRBD2. V lost 6 bases, J lost 0 bases, and 6 bases stayed unmatched. The V gene's germline CDR1 is MNHNY and CDR2 SVGAGI (reference sequence). The CDR3 loop spans 15 amino acids. CDR3 bases: TGTGCCAGCAGCCCCGGACTAGCGCACTCCTACGAGCAGTACTTC. Encoded protein: CASSPGLAHSYEQYF.

This clone was counted once. The CDR3: CASSLTGTSAYNEQFF. The CDR3 DNA is TGTGCCAGCAGTCTAACCGGGACTAGCGCCTACAATGAGCAGTTCTTC. V is TRBV28 and J is TRBJ2-1; 10 positions agree with TRBD2. Trimming cost V 5 bases and J 2 bases; bases outside gene matches: 6. Germline CDR1 and CDR2: MDHEN and SYDVKM. The CDR3 is 16 amino acids.

The chain is built from TRBV7-2 and TRBJ2-2, with 10 bases lining up with TRBD2. This CDR3 spans 18 amino acids. Per germline, CDR1 SGHTA and CDR2 FQGNSA. The ends lost 2 bases at V and 5 bases at J; junction bases unmatched: 11. The CDR3 sequence: CASSLQASGGGGTGELFF. Written as DNA, the CDR3 is TGTGCCAGCAGCTTACAGGCTAGCGGGGGAGGAGGTACCGGGGAGCTGTTTTTT.

V is TRBV11-3 and J is TRBJ2-7; TRBD1 matches at 10 bases. Germline assignment: CDR1 SGHNT and CDR2 YENEEA. The CDR3 consists of 17 residues. The ends lost 5 bases at V and 1 base at J; junction bases unmatched: 11. The CDR3 spells CASSQMLGQGPSYEQYF. The CDR3 bases are TGTGCCAGCAGCCAAATGTTGGGACAGGGGCCTTCCTACGAGCAGTACTTC.

V usage is TRBV11-2 and J usage is TRBJ1-2, with TRBD1 as a possible D gene (5 bases). Germline loops: CDR1 SGHAT, CDR2 FQNNGV. Trimming stripped 6 bases from V and 8 bases from J, with 16 bases between. This CDR3 comprises 13 residues. The CDR3 loop reads CASSSQQGMGYTF. DNA for the CDR3: TGTGCCAGCAGTTCCCAGCAGGGAATGGGCTACACCTTC.